Listed below are T cell receptor beta chains from one sample, sequenced in a study of blood T cell repertoires in COVID-19. Method: immunoSEQ multiplex PCR; TCRdb's copy keeps in-frame clones and lacks some. The sample holds 130,000 or so clones, around 83% seen once. The sequenced sample was PBMCs or T cells enriched from blood (not recorded which). The receptors here all came from a woman aged 25-40 years who had recovered from COVID-19. CDR3s include the opening cysteine and the closing phenylalanine or tryptophan. The D gene is left open where the match is weak. The size entry is marked missing in some rows and otherwise reads once, few, many or a size class.

J gene: TRBJ1-5; V gene: TRBV28; D gene: TRBD1; clone size: NA; CDR3 protein: CASSLSAGGLHSNQPQHF; CDR3 DNA: TGTGCCAGCAGTTTATCGGCAGGGGGCCTTCATAGCAATCAGCCCCAGCATTTT
J gene: TRBJ2-1; V gene: TRBV6-5; D gene: TRBD2; clone size: NA; CDR3 protein: CATLLGGRANNEQFF; CDR3 DNA: TGTGCCACCCTTCTGGGCGGGAGGGCCAACAATGAGCAGTTCTTC
J gene: TRBJ2-2; V gene: TRBV6-5; D gene: TRBD2; clone size: NA; CDR3 protein: CASLRLAGNTGELFF; CDR3 DNA: TGTGCCAGCCTCAGACTAGCGGGGAACACCGGGGAGCTGTTTTTT
J gene: TRBJ2-1; V gene: TRBV4-3; D gene: NA; clone size: NA; CDR3 protein: CASSQGRDSYNEQFF; CDR3 DNA: TGCGCCAGCAGCCAAGGGCGGGACTCCTACAATGAGCAGTTCTTC
J gene: TRBJ1-6; V gene: TRBV5-1; D gene: TRBD1; clone size: many; CDR3 protein: CASKRTGGNNSPLHF; CDR3 DNA: TGCGCCAGCAAGAGAACAGGGGGTAATAATTCACCCCTCCACTTT
J gene: TRBJ2-7; V gene: TRBV4-1; D gene: NA; clone size: NA; CDR3 protein: CASSQDLGGRNEQYF; CDR3 DNA: TGCGCCAGCAGCCAAGATCTCGGTGGTAGAAACGAGCAGTACTTC
J gene: TRBJ2-1; V gene: TRBV18; D gene: NA; clone size: NA; CDR3 protein: CASSPGQDNEQFF; CDR3 DNA: TGTGCCAGCTCACCAGGGCAGGACAATGAGCAGTTCTTC
J gene: TRBJ2-3; V gene: TRBV7-3; D gene: TRBD2; clone size: NA; CDR3 protein: CASSSGLAGGTQYF; CDR3 DNA: TGTGCCAGCAGCTCCGGACTAGCGGGTGGTACGCAGTATTTT
J gene: TRBJ1-5; V gene: TRBV7-2; D gene: TRBD1; clone size: NA; CDR3 protein: CASSPDRGGQPQHF; CDR3 DNA: TGTGCCAGCAGCCCGGACAGGGGAGGGCAGCCCCAGCATTTT
J gene: TRBJ1-5; V gene: TRBV7-6; D gene: NA; clone size: NA; CDR3 protein: CASARLFNQPQHF; CDR3 DNA: TGTGCCAGCGCGAGACTTTTCAATCAGCCCCAGCATTTT
J gene: TRBJ2-1; V gene: TRBV7-6; D gene: TRBD2; clone size: NA; CDR3 protein: CASSTISGSSYNEQFF; CDR3 DNA: TGTGCCAGCAGCACAATTAGCGGGAGCTCCTACAATGAGCAGTTCTTC
J gene: TRBJ1-5; V gene: TRBV27; D gene: NA; clone size: NA; CDR3 protein: CASSPLPGTQPQHF; CDR3 DNA: TGTGCCAGCAGTCCCCTCCCCGGTACTCAGCCCCAGCATTTT
J gene: TRBJ2-3; V gene: TRBV9; D gene: TRBD2; clone size: NA; CDR3 protein: CASSGTSVNTDTQYF; CDR3 DNA: TGTGCCAGCAGCGGGACTAGCGTTAACACAGATACGCAGTATTTT
J gene: TRBJ1-2; V gene: TRBV27; D gene: TRBD1; clone size: NA; CDR3 protein: CASSLTGVNYGYTF; CDR3 DNA: TGTGCCAGCAGTTTGACAGGGGTTAACTATGGCTACACCTTC
J gene: TRBJ2-6; V gene: TRBV6-2/TRBV6-3; D gene: NA; clone size: NA; CDR3 protein: CASSPWTINSGANVLTF; CDR3 DNA: TGTGCCAGCAGTCCCTGGACAATTAACTCTGGGGCCAACGTCCTGACTTTC
J gene: TRBJ2-1; V gene: TRBV6-4; D gene: TRBD1; clone size: NA; CDR3 protein: CASKVPTGTGYNEQFF; CDR3 DNA: TGTGCCAGCAAGGTCCCGACCGGGACAGGCTACAATGAGCAGTTCTTC
J gene: TRBJ2-7; V gene: TRBV2; D gene: TRBD1; clone size: NA; CDR3 protein: CAREDRAEQYF; CDR3 DNA: TGTGCCAGAGAGGACAGGGCCGAGCAGTACTTC